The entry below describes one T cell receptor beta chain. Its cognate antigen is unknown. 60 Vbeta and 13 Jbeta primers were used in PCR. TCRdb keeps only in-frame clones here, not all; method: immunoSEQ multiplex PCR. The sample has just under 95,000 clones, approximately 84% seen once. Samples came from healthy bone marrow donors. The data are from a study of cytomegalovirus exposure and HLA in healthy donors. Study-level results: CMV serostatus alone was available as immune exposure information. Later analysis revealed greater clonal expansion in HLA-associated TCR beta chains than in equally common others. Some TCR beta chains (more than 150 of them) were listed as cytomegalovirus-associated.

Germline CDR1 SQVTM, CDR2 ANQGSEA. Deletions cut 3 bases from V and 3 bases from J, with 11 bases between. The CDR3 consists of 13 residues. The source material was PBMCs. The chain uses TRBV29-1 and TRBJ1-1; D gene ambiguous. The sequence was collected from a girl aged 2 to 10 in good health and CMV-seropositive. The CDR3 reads CSVDPFIDTEAFF. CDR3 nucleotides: TGCAGCGTTGATCCCTTTATAGACACTGAAGCTTTCTTT.